These 23 T cell receptor beta chains came from one sample sequenced in a study of shared clonotypes between healthy human individuals. Libraries were prepared by immunoSEQ multiplex PCR; TCRdb keeps only in-frame clonotypes and omits some of them. This sample has about 87,000 clones; roughly 50% occur once, and the top ten carry approximately 15%. Sequencing was carried out using PBMCs. Every receptor here comes from a woman aged 40 to 50 in good health. Some clones in this sample may be carry-over from other donors' samples.

This chain joins TRBV7-9 and TRBJ2-5; D perhaps matches TRBD1 (5 bases). TRBJ2-7 matches the DNA end more closely, so the J call is doubtful. The germline V gene has CDR1 SEHNR and CDR2 FQNEAQ (reference sequence). The CDR3 runs to 13 residues. This CDR3 reads CASSTQGSYEQYF. CDR3 nucleotide sequence: TGTGCCAGCAGCACCCAGGGATCCTACGAGCAGTACTTC.

CDR3 bases: TGTGCCACCGGGGTCACGTCTTCACCCCTCCACTTT. Protein product: CATGVTSSPLHF. J is TRBJ1-6 and V is TRBV15; D ambiguous. Trimming took off 8 bases at V and 9 bases at J, with 11 bases between the two ends. CDR1 is LNHNV, CDR2 YYDKDF, per germline (reference sequence). The CDR3 has 12 amino acids.

The chain couples TRBV5-1 to TRBJ2-1; TRBD2 is a possible D gene (6 bases). The CDR3 is 12 amino acids. Between the trimmed V and J ends, which lost 0 bases and 12 bases, there was a span of 10 bases. CDR1 and CDR2 (germline): SGHRS, YFSETQ. Here the CDR3 reads CASSLERLGQFF. In DNA, the CDR3 is TGCGCCAGCAGCTTGGAACGACTAGGGCAGTTCTTC.

This sequence joins TRBV5-4 and TRBJ2-7, with TRBD2 matching 9 bases. This CDR3 has 16 amino acids. Looked up from germline, CDR1 is SGHNT and CDR2 is YYREEE (reference sequence). V trimming: 0 bases; J trimming: 1 base; junction bases outside the gene matches: 5. The CDR3 loop is CASSLASGGSSYEQYF. CDR3 nucleotides: TGTGCCAGCAGCTTGGCAAGCGGGGGGTCGTCCTACGAGCAGTACTTC.

The rearrangement uses TRBV9 and TRBJ2-2; D gene ambiguous. Germline V gene sequence: CDR1 SGDLS, CDR2 YYNGEE. This CDR3 has 13 residues. V was cut by 0 bases and J by 4 bases, with 4 bases left in between. CDR3 residues: CASSVAFTGELFF. In DNA form, the CDR3 reads TGTGCCAGCAGCGTAGCATTCACCGGGGAGCTGTTTTTT.

The chain recombines TRBV2 with TRBJ2-7; 9 nucleotides line up with TRBD1. CDR1 and CDR2 (germline): SNHLY, FYNNEI. V dropped 9 bases and J dropped 1; count of bases not matched to a gene: 1. There are 12 residues in the CDR3. This CDR3 reads CARGQGSYEQYF. In DNA, the CDR3 is TGTGCCAGAGGACAGGGGTCCTACGAGCAGTACTTC.

By proportion, this clone is medium-sized (0.01 to 0.1%). The chain is built from TRBV30 and TRBJ1-5; D possibly corresponds to TRBD1 (6 bases). V dropped 5 bases and J dropped 0 bases, with 11 bases sitting between them. The CDR3 is 14 amino acids. The germline gives CDR1 GTSNPN, CDR2 SVGIG (reference sequence). The CDR3 coding sequence is TGTGCCTGGCCTCCGGGACATAGCAATCAGCCCCAGCATTTT. Amino acid sequence: CAWPPGHSNQPQHF.

This clone was counted between two and nine times. The chain links TRBV9 to TRBJ2-7, with a weak D call TRBD2 (6 bases). Germline CDR1 is SGDLS and CDR2 is YYNGEE. This CDR3 comprises 15 residues. With 3 bases removed from V and 5 bases from J, the gap between germline ends came to 18 bases. CDR3 sequence: CASSEGGEKGNEQYF. CDR3 nucleotide sequence: TGTGCCAGCAGCGAGGGCGGGGAGAAGGGGAACGAGCAGTACTTC.

The chain employs TRBV7-8 and TRBJ2-1; tentatively, D is TRBD2 (6 bases). The CDR3 is 13 residues long. The germline V gene has CDR1 SGHVS and CDR2 FQNEAQ. V lost 5 bases and J lost 8, with 13 bases in between. DNA for the CDR3: TGTGCCAGCAGCGCACGGGAGAGCTATGAGCAGTTCTTC. Amino acids: CASSARESYEQFF.

This clone was counted at least ten times. V is TRBV18 and J is TRBJ2-7; D gene ambiguous. V was clipped by 0 bases and J by 1 base, with 13 bases between them. The CDR3 contains 16 residues. Germline CDR1 and CDR2: KGHSH and LQKENI. The CDR3 nucleotides are TGTGCCAGCTCACCACCGGTTCACACCCCGTCCTACGAGCAGTACTTC. Translation: CASSPPVHTPSYEQYF.

V is TRBV5-4 and J is TRBJ2-7, with a weak D call TRBD2 (5 bases). The CDR3 extends over 15 amino acids. The germline V and J ends were trimmed by 1 base and 3 bases, with 14 bases remaining between them. Per germline, CDR1 SGHNT and CDR2 YYREEE (reference sequence). The CDR3 sequence: CASSLWASRYYEQYF. In DNA, the CDR3 is TGTGCCAGCAGCTTGTGGGCTAGCAGGTACTACGAGCAGTACTTC. Based on the CDR3 plus reference TRBV5-4 and TRBJ2-7, the full variable domain is ETGVTQSPTHLIKTRGQQVTLRCSSQSGHNTVSWYQQALGQGPQFIFQYYREEENGRGNFPPRFSGLQFPNYSSELNVNALELDDSALYLCASSLWASRYYEQYFGPGTRLTVT.

The V gene is TRBV30, the J gene TRBJ2-7; 12 positions match TRBD2. Germline V gene data show CDR1 as GTSNPN and CDR2 as SVGIG (reference sequence). The V gene end was trimmed by 5 bases and the J gene end by 7 bases; junction bases not matched to a gene: 9. This CDR3 region has 14 residues. CDR3 in amino acids: CAWSSGLAGGEQYF. CDR3 nucleotide sequence: TGTGCCTGGTCGTCTGGTCTAGCGGGAGGGGAGCAGTACTTC.

This clone was counted a few times. This rearrangement joins TRBV9 to TRBJ2-1; TRBD2 matches at 7 bases. J was trimmed by 3 bases and V by 0 bases; bases with no gene match: 6. The CDR3 has 16 residues. The V gene's germline CDR1 is SGDLS and CDR2 YYNGEE. The DNA of the CDR3 is TGTGCCAGCAGCGTAGGTTTATTAGCGGGCTACAATGAGCAGTTCTTC. As protein: CASSVGLLAGYNEQFF.

The V gene is TRBV5-4, the J gene TRBJ2-6, with a possible D match to TRBD1 (6 bases). V was cut by 4 bases and J by 7 bases, with 15 bases left in between. CDR3 length: 15 amino acids. Germline V gene data show CDR1 as SGHNT and CDR2 as YYREEE (reference sequence). In DNA form, the CDR3 reads TGTGCCAGCAGCCCACAGGGTTTGTTAGCCAACGTCCTGACTTTC. Translation gives CASSPQGLLANVLTF.

This rearrangement joins TRBV29-1 to TRBJ2-2; 8 nucleotides line up with TRBD1. The J segment lost 3 bases and the V segment lost 6 bases, leaving 6 bases of the junction unmatched. Germline assignment: CDR1 SQVTM and CDR2 ANQGSEA. The CDR3 length is 14 residues. The CDR3 protein is CSVRGRTDTGELFF. CDR3 nucleotides: TGCAGCGTCAGGGGGCGAACTGACACCGGGGAGCTGTTTTTT.

On this clone itself: This may be a read error: a much more frequent sequence differs by one nucleotide. V is TRBV28 and J is TRBJ1-1, with 7 bases fitting TRBD1. Germline lookup yields CDR1 MDHEN and CDR2 SYDVKM. The CDR3 totals 17 residues. The CDR3 coding sequence is TGTGCCAGCGGTTTGGTTCAGGGGGGGGCCTCCCACACTGAAGCTTTCTTT. Its translation is CASGLVQGGASHTEAFF.

This sequence joins TRBV10-3 and TRBJ2-5; 11 bases agree with TRBD2. V shed 6 bases, J shed 2 bases, and the junction held 5 bases outside the gene matches. CDR1 ENHRY and CDR2 SYGVKD come from the germline V gene. This CDR3 is 15 amino acids long. This chain's CDR3 is CAIRGTSGDQETQYF. CDR3 coding DNA: TGTGCCATCAGGGGGACTAGCGGAGATCAAGAGACCCAGTACTTC.

For this clone: With a much larger clone just one base away, this may be a read error. The chain employs TRBV4-3 and TRBJ2-5; a weak D match, TRBD2 (6 bases). Germline V gene data show CDR1 as LGHNA and CDR2 as YSLEER. The CDR3 runs 15 residues. The CDR3 region is CANSQDTSRGETQYF. As DNA, the CDR3 is TGCGCCAACAGCCAAGATACTAGCCGCGGCGAGACCCAGTACTTC.

The V call is TRBV4-3, the J call TRBJ1-1; D is undetermined. There are 13 residues in the CDR3. V gave up 2 bases and J gave up 1 base, with 5 bases separating them. Germline V CDR1 and CDR2: LGHNA, YSLEER. The CDR3 loop is CASSQLGNTEAFF. CDR3 DNA sequence: TGCGCCAGCAGCCAACTCGGGAACACTGAAGCTTTCTTT.

The table lists this clone with many counts. Other DNA sequences within the sample encode an identical CDR3. The chain is built from TRBV19 and TRBJ1-6, with 7 bases lining up with TRBD1. This CDR3 has 14 amino acids. The germline CDR1 and CDR2 sequences are LNHDA and SQIVND (reference sequence). The V and J ends lost 5 bases and 7 bases, in that order; junction bases with no gene match: 5. CDR3 region: CASSVTGRNSPLHF. For the CDR3, the DNA is TGTGCCAGTAGTGTGACAGGGCGAAATTCACCCCTCCACTTT.

A remark on this clone: Here the CDR3 omits its conserved ending phenylalanine or tryptophan, so a read error is the likely source. J is TRBJ2-4 and V is TRBV4-2; a weak D match, TRBD2 (6 bases). The CDR3 length is 15 residues. Germline lookup yields CDR1 LGHNA and CDR2 YNFKEQ. V was clipped by 8 bases and J by 3 bases, with 17 bases between them. The CDR3 region has the DNA TGTGCCAGCTCATCGGGAGAGGGGAGCAAAAACATTCAGTACCTC. Amino acid sequence: CASSSGEGSKNIQYL.

A word on this clone: Other nucleotide sequences in the sample specify the same CDR3. The rearrangement links TRBV30 to TRBJ2-5; D might be TRBD1 or TRBD2, each matching 5 bases. CDR3 size: 11 residues. The germline V gene has CDR1 GTSNPN and CDR2 SVGIG (reference sequence). The germline V and J ends were trimmed by 1 base and 5 bases, with 5 bases remaining between them. The CDR3 reads CAWSGGETQYF. For the CDR3, the DNA is TGTGCCTGGAGTGGGGGGGAGACCCAGTACTTC. Complete variable domain (other parts from reference TRBV30 and TRBJ2-5): SQTIHQWPATLVQPVGSPLSLECTVEGTSNPNLYWYRQAAGRGLQLLFYSVGIGQISSEVPQNLSASRPQDRQFILSSKKLLLSDSGFYLCAWSGGETQYFGPGTRLLVL.

This clone has a handful of counts. This sequence joins TRBV25-1 and TRBJ2-5, with TRBD1 matching over 8 bases. TRBJ2-7 matches the DNA end more closely, so the J call is doubtful. CDR3 length: 16 residues. Germline CDR1 and CDR2: MGHDK and SYGVNS. CDR3 loop: CASSQPGGVNSYEQYF. CDR3 in DNA: TGTGCCAGCAGTCAACCAGGGGGCGTAAACTCCTACGAGCAGTACTTC.